One and the same sample provided the 10 T cell receptor beta chains below, sequenced in a study of control samples from healthy donors and cancer patients. Some clones are missing from TCRdb's copy, which holds only in-frame ones; the method was immunoSEQ multiplex PCR. The sample carries around 130,000 clones, around nine tenths recorded once. The sample comprised blood. The receptors stem from a man aged 50 to 59 in good health.

This sequence joins TRBV25-1 and TRBJ2-3, with no clear D. Looked up from germline, CDR1 is MGHDK and CDR2 is SYGVNS. With 3 bases removed from V and 0 bases from J, the gap between germline ends came to 1 base. The CDR3 loop spans 12 amino acids. For the CDR3, the DNA is TGTGCCAGCAGTGAGAGCACAGATACGCAGTATTTT. It yields the protein CASSESTDTQYF.

This clone was recorded a few times. The DNA for the CDR3 is TGTGCCAGCAGTTACCAGGGGCTTGGAGGAAACACCATATATTTT. Amino acid sequence: CASSYQGLGGNTIYF. J is TRBJ1-3 and V is TRBV6-6, with D possibly being TRBD1 (6 bases). CDR1 MNHNY and CDR2 SVGAGI come from the germline V gene (reference sequence). The CDR3 runs 15 residues. V lost 2 bases and J 4 bases, leaving 12 bases between the germline ends.

The chain combines TRBV28 with TRBJ2-7, with D maybe TRBD1 (6 bases). Germline-derived CDR1 and CDR2 are MDHEN and SYDVKM. Trimming shortened V by 3 bases and J by 5 bases, and 17 bases separated the two germline ends. This CDR3 region has 15 residues. CDR3 sequence: CASSFMGAIVDEQYF. The CDR3 coding sequence is TGTGCCAGCAGTTTCATGGGGGCCATCGTCGACGAGCAGTACTTC.

CDR3 DNA: TGTGCCAGTAGAGAGCCGGGACAGGGTTATGGCTACACCTTC. Protein product: CASREPGQGYGYTF. V usage is TRBV19 and J usage is TRBJ1-2; 9 nucleotides line up with TRBD1. This CDR3 comprises 14 residues. CDR1 LNHDA and CDR2 SQIVND come from the germline V gene (reference sequence). J was trimmed by 5 bases and V by 6 bases; bases with no gene match: 7.

The J gene is TRBJ1-1, the V gene TRBV10-3; D ambiguous. Germline-derived CDR1 and CDR2 are ENHRY and SYGVKD. This CDR3 is built from 16 residues. Trimming left V 2 bases short and J 1 base short, with 14 bases between. The DNA of the CDR3 is TGTGCCATCAGTGAGAGGGAGGTACAGTGGAACACTGAAGCTTTCTTT. Translated, it gives CAISEREVQWNTEAFF.

The chain has TRBV15 and TRBJ2-7; 9 nucleotides align to TRBD1. With 4 bases clipped from V and 3 bases from J, the junction kept 7 bases outside the gene matches. The CDR3 is 15 amino acids. Per the germline V gene, CDR1 is LNHNV and CDR2 is YYDKDF (reference sequence). The CDR3 loop is CATSNPGTGLYEQYF. The CDR3 DNA sequence: TGTGCCACCAGCAACCCCGGGACAGGGCTCTACGAGCAGTACTTC. The full variable domain, completed using reference TRBV15 and TRBJ2-7, is DAMVIQNPRYQVTQFGKPVTLSCSQTLNHNVMYWYQQKSSQAPKLLFHYYDKDFNNEADTPDNFQSRRPNTSFCFLDIRSPGLGDTAMYLCATSNPGTGLYEQYFGPGTRLTVT.

The chain joins TRBV7-9 to TRBJ2-7, with 9 bases lining up with TRBD1. The V and J ends lost 5 bases and 7 bases, in that order; junction bases with no gene match: 6. The CDR3 is 13 residues long. Germline lookup yields CDR1 SEHNR and CDR2 FQNEAQ (reference sequence). The CDR3 DNA is TGTGCCAGCAGCGGGGACAGGGTGAGTGAGCAGTACTTC. Amino acids: CASSGDRVSEQYF.

Only a few counts were recorded for this clone. V gene TRBV2 combines with J gene TRBJ1-1, with D hard to call. This CDR3 spans 14 amino acids. V was shortened by 6 bases and J by 6 bases, with 17 bases between the two germline ends. Germline V gene sequence: CDR1 SNHLY, CDR2 FYNNEI. CDR3: CASRGGRPTSEAFF. The DNA for the CDR3 is TGTGCCAGCAGAGGAGGGAGGCCTACCTCTGAAGCTTTCTTT.

The chain couples TRBV20-1 to TRBJ2-7, with D uncertain. The CDR3 consists of 11 residues. The V gene's germline CDR1 is DFQATT and CDR2 SNEGSKA (reference sequence). Trimming shortened V by 3 bases and J by 1 base, and 4 bases separated the two germline ends. The CDR3 protein is CSARGSYEQYF. Here the CDR3 DNA reads TGCAGTGCTAGGGGGTCCTACGAGCAGTACTTC.

This chain uses TRBV5-1 with TRBJ1-4, with 8 bases lining up with TRBD1. V lost 4 bases, J lost 4 bases, and 3 bases stayed unmatched. CDR1 is SGHRS, CDR2 YFSETQ, per germline. The CDR3 loop spans 14 amino acids. The DNA of the CDR3 is TGCGCCAGCAGCGGGACAGGAAATAATGAAAAACTGTTTTTT. Translation: CASSGTGNNEKLFF.